This TCR beta chain was sequenced during a study of identical twins. This clonotype was recorded at least ten times. In TCRdb, the 5' RACE reads were re-called with MiXCR into one record per CDR3 protein. Altogether some 500,000 distinct CDR3 sequences are present, approximately 15% being singletons, with the ten largest covering more than 0.5%. Trimming took off 2 bases at V and 2 bases at J, with 17 bases between the two ends. From germline, CDR1 is SQVTM and CDR2 ANQGSEA. The CDR3 runs to 16 residues. The same sample was also used in a study of yellow fever vaccine responses in identical twins.

This TCR was sampled from a woman between 18 and 29 years old in good health. Sample: CD4+ T cells sorted from blood. V usage is TRBV29-1 and J usage is TRBJ2-3, with D possibly being TRBD2 (5 bases). The CDR3 sequence: CSVEWGRTANTDTQYF. Here the CDR3 DNA reads TGCAGCGTTGAATGGGGTAGGACTGCCAACACAGATACGCAGTATTTT.